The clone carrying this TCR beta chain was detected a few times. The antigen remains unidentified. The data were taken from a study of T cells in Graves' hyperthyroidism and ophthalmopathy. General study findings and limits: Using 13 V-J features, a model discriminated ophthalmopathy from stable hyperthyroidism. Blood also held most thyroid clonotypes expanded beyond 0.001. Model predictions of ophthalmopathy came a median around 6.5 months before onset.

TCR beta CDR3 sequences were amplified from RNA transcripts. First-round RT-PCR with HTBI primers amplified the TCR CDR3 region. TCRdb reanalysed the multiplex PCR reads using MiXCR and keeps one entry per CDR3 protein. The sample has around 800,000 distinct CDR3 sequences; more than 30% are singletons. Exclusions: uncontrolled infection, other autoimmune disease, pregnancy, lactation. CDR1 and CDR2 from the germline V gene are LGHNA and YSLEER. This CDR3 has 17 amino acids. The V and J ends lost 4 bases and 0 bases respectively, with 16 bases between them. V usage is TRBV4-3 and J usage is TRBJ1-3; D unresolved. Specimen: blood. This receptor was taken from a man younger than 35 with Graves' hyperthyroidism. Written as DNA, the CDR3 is TGCGCCAGCAGCCCCCCCAGCGGCGGGAGCTCTGGAAACACCATATATTTT. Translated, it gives CASSPPSGGSSGNTIYF.